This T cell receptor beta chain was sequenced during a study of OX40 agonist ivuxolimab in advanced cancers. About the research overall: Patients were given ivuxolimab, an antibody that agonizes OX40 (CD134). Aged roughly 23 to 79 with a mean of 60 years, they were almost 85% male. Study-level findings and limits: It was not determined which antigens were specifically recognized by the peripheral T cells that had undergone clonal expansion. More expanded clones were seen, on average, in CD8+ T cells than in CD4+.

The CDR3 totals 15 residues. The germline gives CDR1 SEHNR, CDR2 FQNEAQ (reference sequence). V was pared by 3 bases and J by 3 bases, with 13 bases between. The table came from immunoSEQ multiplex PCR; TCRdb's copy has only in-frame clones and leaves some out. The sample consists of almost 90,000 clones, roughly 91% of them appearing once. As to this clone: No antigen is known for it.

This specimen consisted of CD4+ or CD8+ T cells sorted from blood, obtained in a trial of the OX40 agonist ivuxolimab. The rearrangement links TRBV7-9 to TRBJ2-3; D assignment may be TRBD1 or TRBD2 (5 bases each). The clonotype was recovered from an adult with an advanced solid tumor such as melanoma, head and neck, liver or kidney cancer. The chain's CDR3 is CASSLGDGGTDTQYF. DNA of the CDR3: TGTGCCAGCAGCTTGGGGGATGGTGGAACAGATACGCAGTATTTT.